Each of the 3 T cell receptor beta chains below was sequenced from the same sample in a study of early T cells in non-severe SARS-CoV-2 infection. A single record per CDR3 protein comes from TCRdb applying MiXCR to the 5' RACE reads. Of 57,000 or so distinct CDR3 sequences listed, around 13% were seen once; the top ten hold 4.5% to 6%. Sequenced material: whole blood. These receptors all stem from an adult who was a healthcare worker with PCR-confirmed SARS-CoV-2 infection or an uninfected control (not recorded which).

This clonotype was found many times. This rearrangement joins TRBV11-2 to TRBJ2-1; D remains unclear. The germline gives CDR1 SGHAT, CDR2 FQNNGV. The CDR3 has 15 amino acids. The germline V and J ends were trimmed by 1 base and 0 bases, with 7 bases remaining between them. The CDR3 reads CASSLVSGSYNEQFF. The CDR3 DNA reads as TGTGCCAGCAGCTTAGTTTCGGGCTCCTACAATGAGCAGTTCTTC. The variable domain in full, completed from reference TRBV11-2 and TRBJ2-1, reads EAGVAQSPRYKIIEKRQSVAFWCNPISGHATLYWYQQILGQGPKLLIQFQNNGVVDDSQLPKDRFSAERLKGVDSTLKIQPAKLEDSAVYLCASSLVSGSYNEQFFGPGTRLTVL.

The chain joins TRBV5-1 to TRBJ1-1; maybe TRBD1 (5 bases). CDR1 is SGHRS and CDR2 is YFSETQ in the germline V gene. This CDR3 has 14 amino acids. The ends were cut back, 4 bases at V and 1 base at J, with 11 bases in the middle. CDR3 loop: CASSAQQGNTEAFF. As DNA, the CDR3 is TGCGCCAGCAGCGCGCAGCAGGGGAACACTGAAGCTTTCTTT.

This clonotype was seen at least ten times. J is TRBJ2-3 and V is TRBV6-2 or TRBV6-3; D is perhaps TRBD2 (5 bases). Germline V gives CDR1 MNHEY, CDR2 SVGEGT. V lost 5 bases, J lost 4 bases, and 13 bases lay in between. The CDR3 runs 14 residues. The CDR3 DNA follows: TGTGCCAGCAGTAGCGGCCCAGCGGCAGATACGCAGTATTTT. As protein: CASSSGPAADTQYF.